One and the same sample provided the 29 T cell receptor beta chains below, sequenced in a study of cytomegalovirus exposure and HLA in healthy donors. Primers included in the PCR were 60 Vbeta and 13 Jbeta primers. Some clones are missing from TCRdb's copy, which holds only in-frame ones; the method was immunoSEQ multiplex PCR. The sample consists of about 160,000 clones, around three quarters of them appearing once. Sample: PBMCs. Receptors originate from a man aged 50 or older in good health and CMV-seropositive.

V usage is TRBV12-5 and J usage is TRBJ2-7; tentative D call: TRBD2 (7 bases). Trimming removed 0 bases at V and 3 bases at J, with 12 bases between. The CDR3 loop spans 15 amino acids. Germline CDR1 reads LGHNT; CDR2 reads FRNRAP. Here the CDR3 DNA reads TGTGCTAGTGGTTTGGTAGGGGGGGGCGTCTACGAGCAGTACTTC. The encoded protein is CASGLVGGGVYEQYF.

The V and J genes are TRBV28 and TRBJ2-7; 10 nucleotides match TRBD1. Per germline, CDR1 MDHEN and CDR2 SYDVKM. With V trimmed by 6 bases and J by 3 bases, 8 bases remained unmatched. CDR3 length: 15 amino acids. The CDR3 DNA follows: TGTGCCAGCAGATCACCCGGACAGGGGGGCTACGAGCAGTACTTC. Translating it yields CASRSPGQGGYEQYF.

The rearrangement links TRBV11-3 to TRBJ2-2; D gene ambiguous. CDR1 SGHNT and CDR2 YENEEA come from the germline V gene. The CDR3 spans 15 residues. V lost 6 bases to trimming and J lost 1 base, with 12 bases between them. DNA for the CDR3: TGTGCCAGCAGTTCTAGTCCCCAGAACACCGGGGAGCTGTTTTTT. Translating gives CASSSSPQNTGELFF.

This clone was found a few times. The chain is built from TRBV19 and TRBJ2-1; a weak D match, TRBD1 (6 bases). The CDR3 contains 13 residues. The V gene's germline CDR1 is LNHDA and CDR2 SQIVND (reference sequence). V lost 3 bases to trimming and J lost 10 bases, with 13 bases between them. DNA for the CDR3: TGTGCCAGTAGTATTAACAGGGCCGGCGAGCAGTTCTTC. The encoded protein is CASSINRAGEQFF.

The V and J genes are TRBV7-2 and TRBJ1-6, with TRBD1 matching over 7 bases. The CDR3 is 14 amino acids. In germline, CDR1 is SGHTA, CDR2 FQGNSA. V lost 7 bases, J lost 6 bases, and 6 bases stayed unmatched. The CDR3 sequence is CASNKQGSNSPLHF. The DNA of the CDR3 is TGTGCCAGCAACAAACAGGGGTCTAATTCACCCCTCCACTTT.

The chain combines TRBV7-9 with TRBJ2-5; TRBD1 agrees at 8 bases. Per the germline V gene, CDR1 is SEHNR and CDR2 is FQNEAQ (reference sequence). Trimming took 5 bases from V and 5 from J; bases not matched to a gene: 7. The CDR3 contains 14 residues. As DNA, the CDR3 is TGTGCCAGCAGCACCCGTACAGGGGGGGAGACCCAGTACTTC. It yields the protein CASSTRTGGETQYF. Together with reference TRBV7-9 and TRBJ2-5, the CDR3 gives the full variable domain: DTGVSQNPRHKITKRGQNVTFRCDPISEHNRLYWYRQTLGQGPEFLTYFQNEAQLEKSRLLSDRFSAERPKGSFSTLEIQRTEQGDSAMYLCASSTRTGGETQYFGPGTRLLVL.

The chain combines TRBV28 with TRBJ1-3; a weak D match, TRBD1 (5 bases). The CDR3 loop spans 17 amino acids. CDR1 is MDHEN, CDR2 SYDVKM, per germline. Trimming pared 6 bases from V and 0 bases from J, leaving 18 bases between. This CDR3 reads CASSYIGDSGSGNTIYF. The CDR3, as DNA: TGTGCCAGCAGCTACATAGGGGACTCCGGCTCTGGAAACACCATATATTTT.

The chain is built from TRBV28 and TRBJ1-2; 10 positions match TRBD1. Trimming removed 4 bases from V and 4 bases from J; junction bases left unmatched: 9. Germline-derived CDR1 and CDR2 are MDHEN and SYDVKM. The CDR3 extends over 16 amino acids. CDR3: CASSSGTGVAVYGYTF. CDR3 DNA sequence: TGTGCCAGCAGTTCCGGGACAGGGGTGGCAGTCTATGGCTACACCTTC.

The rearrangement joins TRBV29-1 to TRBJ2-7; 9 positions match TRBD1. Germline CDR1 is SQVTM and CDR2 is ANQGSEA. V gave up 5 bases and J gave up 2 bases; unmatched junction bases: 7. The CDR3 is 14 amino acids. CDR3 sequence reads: CSVPFGTGPYEQYF. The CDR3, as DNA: TGCAGCGTTCCTTTCGGGACAGGGCCCTACGAGCAGTACTTC.

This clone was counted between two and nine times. The CDR3 protein is CASSLAQGGYGYTF. CDR3 DNA sequence: TGTGCCAGCAGCTTAGCTCAGGGCGGCTATGGCTACACCTTC. The chain uses TRBV7-2 and TRBJ1-2; D may be TRBD1 (5 bases). CDR3 size: 14 residues. The V end lost 0 bases, the J end lost 4 bases, and 9 bases lay between the germline ends. Germline CDR1 SGHTA, CDR2 FQGNSA. The full variable domain, in which reference TRBV7-2 and TRBJ1-2 provide the parts outside the CDR3, is GAGVSQSPSNKVTEKGKDVELRCDPISGHTALYWYRQSLGQGLEFLIYFQGNSAPDKSGLPSDRFSAERTGGSVSTLTIQRTQQEDSAVYLCASSLAQGGYGYTFGSGTRLTVV.

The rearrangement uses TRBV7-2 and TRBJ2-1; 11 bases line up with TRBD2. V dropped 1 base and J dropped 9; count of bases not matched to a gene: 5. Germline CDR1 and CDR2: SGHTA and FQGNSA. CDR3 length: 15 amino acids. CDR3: CASSLGASGGREQFF. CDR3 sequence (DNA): TGTGCCAGCAGCTTAGGTGCTAGCGGGGGGCGTGAGCAGTTCTTC.

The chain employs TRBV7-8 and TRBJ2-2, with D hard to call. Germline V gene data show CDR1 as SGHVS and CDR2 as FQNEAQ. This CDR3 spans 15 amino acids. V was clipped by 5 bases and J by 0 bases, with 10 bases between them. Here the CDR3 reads CASSQQISNTGELFF. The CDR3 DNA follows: TGTGCCAGCAGCCAACAGATCTCGAACACCGGGGAGCTGTTTTTT.

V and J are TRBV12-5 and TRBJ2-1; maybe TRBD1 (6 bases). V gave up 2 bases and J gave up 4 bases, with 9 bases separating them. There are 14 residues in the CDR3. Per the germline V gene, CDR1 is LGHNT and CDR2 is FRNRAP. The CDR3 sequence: CASGLWGPYNEQFF. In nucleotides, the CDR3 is TGTGCTAGTGGTTTGTGGGGGCCTTACAATGAGCAGTTCTTC.

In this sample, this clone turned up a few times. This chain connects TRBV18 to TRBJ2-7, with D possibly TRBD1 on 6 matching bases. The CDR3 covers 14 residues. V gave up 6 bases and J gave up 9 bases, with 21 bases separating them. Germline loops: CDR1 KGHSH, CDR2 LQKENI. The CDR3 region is CASSQDRSPDGQYF. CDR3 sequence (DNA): TGTGCCAGCTCCCAGGACAGATCACCCGATGGGCAGTACTTC.

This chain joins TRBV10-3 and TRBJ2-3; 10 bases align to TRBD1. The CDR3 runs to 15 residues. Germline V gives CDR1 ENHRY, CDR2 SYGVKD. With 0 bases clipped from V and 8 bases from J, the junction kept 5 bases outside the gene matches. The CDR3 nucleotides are TGTGCCATCAGTGAGTCGACAGGGGGCTATGGTACGCAGTATTTT. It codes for CAISESTGGYGTQYF.

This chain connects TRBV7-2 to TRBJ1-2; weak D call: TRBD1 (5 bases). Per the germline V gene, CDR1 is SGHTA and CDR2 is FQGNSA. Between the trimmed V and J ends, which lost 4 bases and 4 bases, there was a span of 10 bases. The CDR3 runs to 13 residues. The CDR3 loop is CASSYDRTYGYTF. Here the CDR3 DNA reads TGTGCCAGCAGCTACGACAGAACCTATGGCTACACCTTC.

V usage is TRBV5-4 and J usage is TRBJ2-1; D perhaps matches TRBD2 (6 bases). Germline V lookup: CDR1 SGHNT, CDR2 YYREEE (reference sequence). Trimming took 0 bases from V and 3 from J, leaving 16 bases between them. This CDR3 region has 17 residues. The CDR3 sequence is CASSLGGIAEVYNEQFF. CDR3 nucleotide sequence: TGTGCCAGCAGCTTGGGGGGTATAGCGGAAGTCTACAATGAGCAGTTCTTC.

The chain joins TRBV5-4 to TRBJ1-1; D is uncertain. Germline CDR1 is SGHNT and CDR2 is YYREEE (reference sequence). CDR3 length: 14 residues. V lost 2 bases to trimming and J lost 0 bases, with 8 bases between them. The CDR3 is CASSFGSMNTEAFF. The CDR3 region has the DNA TGTGCCAGCAGCTTTGGCAGTATGAACACTGAAGCTTTCTTT. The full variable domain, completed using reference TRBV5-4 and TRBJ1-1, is ETGVTQSPTHLIKTRGQQVTLRCSSQSGHNTVSWYQQALGQGPQFIFQYYREEENGRGNFPPRFSGLQFPNYSSELNVNALELDDSALYLCASSFGSMNTEAFFGQGTRLTVV.

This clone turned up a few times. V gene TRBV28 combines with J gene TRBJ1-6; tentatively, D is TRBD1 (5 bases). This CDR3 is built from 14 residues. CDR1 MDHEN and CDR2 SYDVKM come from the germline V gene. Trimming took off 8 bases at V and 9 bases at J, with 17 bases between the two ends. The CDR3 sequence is CASGFRAGSSPLHF. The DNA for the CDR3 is TGTGCCAGCGGGTTCAGGGCTGGTAGTTCACCCCTCCACTTT.

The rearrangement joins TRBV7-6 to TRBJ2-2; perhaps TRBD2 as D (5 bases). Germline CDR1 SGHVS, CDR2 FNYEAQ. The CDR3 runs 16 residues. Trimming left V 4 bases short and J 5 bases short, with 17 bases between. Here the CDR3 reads CASSSEGGLITGELFF. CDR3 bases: TGTGCCAGCAGCTCAGAGGGCGGGCTGATAACCGGGGAGCTGTTTTTT.

This chain's CDR3 is CASRPSSGTPHYGYTF. DNA of the CDR3: TGTGCCAGTAGACCTAGTAGCGGGACCCCCCACTATGGCTACACCTTC. V is TRBV19 and J is TRBJ1-2; a weak D match, TRBD1 (5 bases). The CDR3 runs 16 residues. Germline CDR1 LNHDA, CDR2 SQIVND (reference sequence). V gave up 6 bases and J gave up 3 bases, with 20 bases separating them.

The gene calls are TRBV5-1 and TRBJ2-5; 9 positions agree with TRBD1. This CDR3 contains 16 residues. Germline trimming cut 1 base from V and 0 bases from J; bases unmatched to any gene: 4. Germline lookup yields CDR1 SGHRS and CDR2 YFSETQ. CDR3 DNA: TGCGCCAGCAGCTTGTGGGGGACAGGGTACCAAGAGACCCAGTACTTC. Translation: CASSLWGTGYQETQYF.

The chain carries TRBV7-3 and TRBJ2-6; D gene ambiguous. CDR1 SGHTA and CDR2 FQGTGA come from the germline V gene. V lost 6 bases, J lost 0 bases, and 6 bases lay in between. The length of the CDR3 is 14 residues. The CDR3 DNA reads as TGTGCCAGCAGTTCCTTCTCTGGGGCCAACGTCCTGACTTTC. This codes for CASSSFSGANVLTF.

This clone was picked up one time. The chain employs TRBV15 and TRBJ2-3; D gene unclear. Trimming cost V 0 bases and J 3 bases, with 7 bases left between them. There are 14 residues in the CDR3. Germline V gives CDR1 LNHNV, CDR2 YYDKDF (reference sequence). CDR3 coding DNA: TGTGCCACCAGCAGAGATCCGCAGACAGATACGCAGTATTTT. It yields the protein CATSRDPQTDTQYF.

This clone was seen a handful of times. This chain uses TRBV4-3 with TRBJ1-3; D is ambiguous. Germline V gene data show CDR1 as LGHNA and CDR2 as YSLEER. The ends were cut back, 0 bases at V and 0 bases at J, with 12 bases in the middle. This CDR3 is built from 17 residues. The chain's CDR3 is CASSQDWRPLSGNTIYF. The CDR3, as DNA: TGCGCCAGCAGCCAAGATTGGCGGCCTCTCTCTGGAAACACCATATATTTT.

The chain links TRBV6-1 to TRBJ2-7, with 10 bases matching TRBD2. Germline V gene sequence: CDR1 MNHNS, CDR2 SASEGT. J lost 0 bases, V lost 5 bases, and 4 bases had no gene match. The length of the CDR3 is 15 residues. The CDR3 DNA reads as TGTGCCAGCAGTAGAGCTAGCGGGGGCTCCTACGAGCAGTACTTC. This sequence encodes CASSRASGGSYEQYF.

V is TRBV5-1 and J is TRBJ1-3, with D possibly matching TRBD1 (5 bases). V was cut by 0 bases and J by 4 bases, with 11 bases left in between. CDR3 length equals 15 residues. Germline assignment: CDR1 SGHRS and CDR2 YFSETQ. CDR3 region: CASSLEGAQGNTIYF. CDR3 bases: TGCGCCAGCAGCTTGGAAGGGGCCCAAGGAAACACCATATATTTT.

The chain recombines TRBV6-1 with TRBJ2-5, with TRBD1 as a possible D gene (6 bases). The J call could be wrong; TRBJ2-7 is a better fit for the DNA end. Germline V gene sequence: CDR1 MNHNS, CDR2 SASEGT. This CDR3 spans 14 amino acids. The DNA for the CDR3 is TGTGCCAGCAGTGGGCAGACAGGATCCTACGAGCAGTACTTC. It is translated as CASSGQTGSYEQYF.

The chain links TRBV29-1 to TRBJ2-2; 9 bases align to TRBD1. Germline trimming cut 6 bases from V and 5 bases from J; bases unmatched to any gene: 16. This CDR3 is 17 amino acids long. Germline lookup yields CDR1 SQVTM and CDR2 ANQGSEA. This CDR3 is CSVHRDRETRETGELFF. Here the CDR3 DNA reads TGCAGCGTACACCGGGACAGGGAGACTCGGGAGACCGGGGAGCTGTTTTTT.